What follows describes a single TCR beta chain. In the authors' workflow: It was from reference gene primer amplification that nucleated cell counts were estimated. Sequencing was performed with immunoSEQ multiplex PCR; in TCRdb, only in-frame clones are kept and a portion is missing. Clone size and the V and J calls come from that table; the DNA yielded D and trimming. The sample lists roughly 42,000 clones, around 89% occurring once. Trimming left V 1 base short and J 9 bases short, with 11 bases between. CDR3 size: 14 residues. Germline V gene sequence: CDR1 SGHDT, CDR2 YYEEEE. The data derive from a study of blood T cell repertoires in COVID-19. Study summary: COVID-19 samples, acute and convalescent, were from the United States, Italy and Spain.

The rearrangement uses TRBV5-6 and TRBJ1-6, with unresolved D. The TCR comes from a man aged 25 to 40 with active or convalescent COVID-19. The sequencing sample was made of peripheral blood. The CDR3 DNA is TGTGCCAGCAGCTTGAGAGGGAGTGGTTCACCCCTCCACTTT. Translation: CASSLRGSGSPLHF. The whole variable domain, filled in from reference TRBV5-6 and TRBJ1-6, reads DAGVTQSPTHLIKTRGQQVTLRCSPKSGHDTVSWYQQALGQGPQFIFQYYEEEERQRGNFPDRFSGHQFPNYSSELNVNALLLGDSALYLCASSLRGSGSPLHFGNGTRLTVT.